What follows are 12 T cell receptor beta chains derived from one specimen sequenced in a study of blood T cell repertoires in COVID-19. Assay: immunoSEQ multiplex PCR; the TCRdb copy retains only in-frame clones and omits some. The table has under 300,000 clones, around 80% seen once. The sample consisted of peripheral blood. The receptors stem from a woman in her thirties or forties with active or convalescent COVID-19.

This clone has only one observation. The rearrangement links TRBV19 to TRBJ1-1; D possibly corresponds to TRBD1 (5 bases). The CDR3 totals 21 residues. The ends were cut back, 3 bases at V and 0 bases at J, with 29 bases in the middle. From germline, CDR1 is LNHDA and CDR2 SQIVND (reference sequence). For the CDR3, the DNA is TGTGCCAGTAGTATGCTTTACTCTCCGGGACTCGCCCGGGGTGTGAACACTGAAGCTTTCTTT. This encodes CASSMLYSPGLARGVNTEAFF.

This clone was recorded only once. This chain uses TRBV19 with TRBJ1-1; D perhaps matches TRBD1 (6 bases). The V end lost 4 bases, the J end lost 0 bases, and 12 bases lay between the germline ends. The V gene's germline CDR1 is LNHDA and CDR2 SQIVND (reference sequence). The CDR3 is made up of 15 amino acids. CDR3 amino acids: CASSTTGTLNTEAFF. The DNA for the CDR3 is TGTGCCAGTAGTACAACCGGGACACTGAACACTGAAGCTTTCTTT. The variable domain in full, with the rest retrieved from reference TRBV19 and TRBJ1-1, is DGGITQSPKYLFRKEGQNVTLSCEQNLNHDAMYWYRQDPGQGLRLIYYSQIVNDFQKGDIAEGYSVSREKKESFPLTVTSAQKNPTAFYLCASSTTGTLNTEAFFGQGTRLTVV.

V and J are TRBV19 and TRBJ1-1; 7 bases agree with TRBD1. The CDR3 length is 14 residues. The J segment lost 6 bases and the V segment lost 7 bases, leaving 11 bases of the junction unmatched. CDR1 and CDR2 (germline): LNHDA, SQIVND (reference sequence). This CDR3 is CASMLAGDSPEAFF. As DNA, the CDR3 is TGTGCCAGTATGCTGGCCGGGGACAGCCCTGAAGCTTTCTTT.

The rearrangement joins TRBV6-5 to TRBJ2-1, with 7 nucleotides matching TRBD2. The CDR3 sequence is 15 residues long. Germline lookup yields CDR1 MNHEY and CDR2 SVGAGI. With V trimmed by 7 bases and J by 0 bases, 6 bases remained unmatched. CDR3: CASKRASGSYNEQFF. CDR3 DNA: TGTGCCAGCAAAAGGGCTAGCGGCTCCTACAATGAGCAGTTCTTC.

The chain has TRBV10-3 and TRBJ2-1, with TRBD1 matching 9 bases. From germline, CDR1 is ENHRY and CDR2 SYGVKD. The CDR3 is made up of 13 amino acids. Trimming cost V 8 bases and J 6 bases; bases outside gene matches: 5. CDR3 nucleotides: TGTGCCATCTCGCAGACAGGGGGCAATGAGCAGTTCTTC. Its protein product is CAISQTGGNEQFF.

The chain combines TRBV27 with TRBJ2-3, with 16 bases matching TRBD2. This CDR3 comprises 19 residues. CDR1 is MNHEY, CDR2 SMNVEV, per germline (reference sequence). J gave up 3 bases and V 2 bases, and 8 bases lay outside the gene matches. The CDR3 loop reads CASSLSQGLAGGPTDTQYF. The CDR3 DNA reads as TGTGCCAGCAGTTTAAGCCAGGGACTAGCGGGGGGGCCAACAGATACGCAGTATTTT.

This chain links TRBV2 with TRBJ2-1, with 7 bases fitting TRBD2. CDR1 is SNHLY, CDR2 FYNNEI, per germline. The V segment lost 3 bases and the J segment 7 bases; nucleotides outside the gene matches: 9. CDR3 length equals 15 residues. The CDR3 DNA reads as TGTGCCAGCAGTGATTGGGGGAGCGGGGAAAATGAGCAGTTCTTC. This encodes CASSDWGSGENEQFF.

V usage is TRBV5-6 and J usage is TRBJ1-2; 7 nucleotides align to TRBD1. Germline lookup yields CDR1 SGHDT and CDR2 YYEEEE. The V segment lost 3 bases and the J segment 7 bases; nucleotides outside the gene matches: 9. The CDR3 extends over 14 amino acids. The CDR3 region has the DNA TGTGCCAGCAGCTGGGACAGAGGCGGTGGTGGCTACACCTTC. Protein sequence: CASSWDRGGGGYTF. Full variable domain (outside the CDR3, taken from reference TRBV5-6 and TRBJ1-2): DAGVTQSPTHLIKTRGQQVTLRCSPKSGHDTVSWYQQALGQGPQFIFQYYEEEERQRGNFPDRFSGHQFPNYSSELNVNALLLGDSALYLCASSWDRGGGGYTFGSGTRLTVV.

CDR3 sequence (DNA): TGTGCCAGCAGAGACAGGTACCCTCAGCCCCAGCATTTT. Translated: CASRDRYPQPQHF. This chain connects TRBV2 to TRBJ1-5; D may be TRBD1 (6 bases). The V gene's germline CDR1 is SNHLY and CDR2 FYNNEI. Trimming cost V 6 bases and J 6 bases, with 12 bases left between them. CDR3 length equals 13 residues.

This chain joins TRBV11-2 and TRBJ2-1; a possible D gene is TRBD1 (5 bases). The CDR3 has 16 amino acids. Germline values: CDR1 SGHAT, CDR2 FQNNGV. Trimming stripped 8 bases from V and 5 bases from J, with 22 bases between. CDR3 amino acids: CASSRRGATTHNEQFF. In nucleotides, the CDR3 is TGTGCCAGCTCCCGTAGGGGTGCCACTACCCACAATGAGCAGTTCTTC. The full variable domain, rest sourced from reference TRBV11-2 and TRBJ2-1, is EAGVAQSPRYKIIEKRQSVAFWCNPISGHATLYWYQQILGQGPKLLIQFQNNGVVDDSQLPKDRFSAERLKGVDSTLKIQPAKLEDSAVYLCASSRRGATTHNEQFFGPGTRLTVL.

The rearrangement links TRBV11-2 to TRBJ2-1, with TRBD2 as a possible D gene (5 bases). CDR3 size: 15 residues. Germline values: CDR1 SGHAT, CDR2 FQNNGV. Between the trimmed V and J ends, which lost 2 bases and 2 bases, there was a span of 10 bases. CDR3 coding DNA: TGTGCCAGCAGCTTACAGGAGGTTACCTACAATGAGCAGTTCTTC. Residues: CASSLQEVTYNEQFF.

CDR3 loop: CASRAGTGAVNEKLFF. DNA for the CDR3: TGTGCCAGCAGGGCCGGGACAGGGGCGGTTAATGAAAAACTGTTTTTT. The chain carries TRBV9 and TRBJ1-4; TRBD1 agrees at 10 bases. V lost 5 bases, J lost 4 bases, and 8 bases stayed unmatched. The germline CDR1 and CDR2 sequences are SGDLS and YYNGEE. The CDR3 is 16 residues long.